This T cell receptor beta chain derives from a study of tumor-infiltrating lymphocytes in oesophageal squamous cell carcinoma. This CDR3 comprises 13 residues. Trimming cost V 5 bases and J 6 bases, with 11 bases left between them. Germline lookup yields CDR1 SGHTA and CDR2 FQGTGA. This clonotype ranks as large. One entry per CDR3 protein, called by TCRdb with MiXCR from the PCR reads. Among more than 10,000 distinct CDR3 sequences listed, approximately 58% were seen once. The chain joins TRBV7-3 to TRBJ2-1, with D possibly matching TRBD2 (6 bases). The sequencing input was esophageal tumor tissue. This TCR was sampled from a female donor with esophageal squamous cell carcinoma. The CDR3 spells CASSPPGGNEQFF. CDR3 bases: TGTGCCAGCAGCCCCCCCGGGGGCAATGAGCAGTTCTTC.